One and the same sample provided the 7 T cell receptor beta chains below, sequenced in a study of tumor-infiltrating lymphocytes in primary liver carcinoma. Germline DNA was also extracted, while the blood RNA originated from unsorted whole blood. Total RNA (roughly 540 ng) served as template for TCR beta cDNA synthesis primed by a constant-region primer. Modified slightly, ARM-PCR produced TCR beta libraries over three nested multiplex PCR rounds. Primers for the first two PCR rounds were TRBV1-TRBV30 forward primers and a C-beta reverse primer (about 9 cycles per round). TCRdb recomputed calls from the multiplex PCR reads with MiXCR, one row per CDR3 protein. This table holds over 250,000 distinct CDR3 sequences, roughly 60% found once. The sample was peripheral blood. These TCRs come from a woman in her twenties or thirties with primary liver carcinoma and hepatitis B virus infection.

This clonotype was recorded a few times. This chain links TRBV29-1 with TRBJ1-2, with D uncertain. Germline values: CDR1 SQVTM, CDR2 ANQGSEA. The CDR3 spans 14 residues. V lost 3 bases and J 0 bases, leaving 11 bases between the germline ends. CDR3 coding DNA: TGCAGCGTTGAGCACGACCCTGCTAACTATGGCTACACCTTC. Amino acids: CSVEHDPANYGYTF.

The V gene is TRBV7-9, the J gene TRBJ2-7; D call uncertain. Germline lookup yields CDR1 SEHNR and CDR2 FQNEAQ (reference sequence). The CDR3 loop spans 12 amino acids. V was cut by 5 bases and J by 10 bases, with 15 bases left in between. The chain's CDR3 is CASSPLGPQQYF. In nucleotides, the CDR3 is TGTGCCAGCAGCCCTCTAGGGCCGCAACAGTACTTC.

This chain links TRBV5-6 with TRBJ2-2, with TRBD1 as a possible D gene (6 bases). The length of the CDR3 is 15 residues. CDR1 SGHDT and CDR2 YYEEEE come from the germline V gene. The germline V and J ends were trimmed by 1 base and 3 bases, with 10 bases remaining between them. The CDR3 nucleotides read TGTGCCAGCAGCTTGCCGACAGGTTACACCGGGGAGCTGTTTTTT. This codes for CASSLPTGYTGELFF.

This clonotype appeared many times. This chain uses TRBV11-3 with TRBJ2-3; D possibly corresponds to TRBD2 (5 bases). The CDR3 is made up of 15 amino acids. CDR1 is SGHNT and CDR2 is YENEEA in the germline V gene. V was cut by 4 bases and J by 0 bases, with 11 bases left in between. This CDR3 reads CASSSPRTSTDTQYF. The CDR3 nucleotides read TGTGCCAGCAGCTCACCCAGGACTAGCACAGATACGCAGTATTTT.

The chain uses TRBV30 and TRBJ1-6; D call uncertain. The germline V and J ends were trimmed by 2 bases and 4 bases, with 15 bases remaining between them. Germline assignment: CDR1 GTSNPN and CDR2 SVGIG (reference sequence). The CDR3 has 16 residues. The CDR3: CAWSKAARLYNSPLHF. For the CDR3, the DNA is TGTGCCTGGAGTAAAGCGGCTCGGCTGTATAATTCACCCCTCCACTTT.

The CDR3 region is CASSSSAAVSEQYF. In nucleotides, the CDR3 is TGTGCCAGCAGCTCTTCGGCGGCTGTATCCGAGCAGTACTTC. The chain links TRBV7-9 to TRBJ2-7; D not resolved. The CDR3 extends over 14 amino acids. CDR1 is SEHNR and CDR2 is FQNEAQ in the germline V gene (reference sequence). Trimming left V 4 bases short and J 6 bases short, with 16 bases between.

There are a few counts of this clonotype. This chain connects TRBV14 to TRBJ2-3, with 8 bases matching TRBD2. Germline values: CDR1 SGHDN, CDR2 FVKESK. V shed 0 bases, J shed 3 bases, and the junction held 8 bases outside the gene matches. The CDR3 runs to 17 residues. The CDR3 here is CASSQDQAGARTDTQYF. The CDR3 DNA reads TGTGCCAGCAGCCAAGATCAAGCGGGAGCTAGGACAGATACGCAGTATTTT.